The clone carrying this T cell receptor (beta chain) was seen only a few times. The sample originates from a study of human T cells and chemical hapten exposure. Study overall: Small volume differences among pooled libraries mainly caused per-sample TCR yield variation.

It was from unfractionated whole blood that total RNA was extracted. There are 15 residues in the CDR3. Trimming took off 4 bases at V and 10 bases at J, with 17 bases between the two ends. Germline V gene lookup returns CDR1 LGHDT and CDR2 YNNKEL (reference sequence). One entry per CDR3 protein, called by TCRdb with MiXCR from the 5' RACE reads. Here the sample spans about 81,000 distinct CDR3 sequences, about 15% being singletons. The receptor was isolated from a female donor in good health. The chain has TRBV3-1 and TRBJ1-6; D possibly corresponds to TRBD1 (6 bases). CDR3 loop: CASSPGGGAESPLHF. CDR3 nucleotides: TGTGCCAGCAGCCCCGGGGGGGGGGCAGAATCACCCCTCCACTTT.